This T cell receptor beta chain was captured by sequencing in a study of cytomegalovirus exposure and HLA in healthy donors. Study observations and caveats: Usually a TCR sequence was rare, but some public TCRs were found in many donors.

CDR3 length: 16 amino acids. In germline, CDR1 is SGHVS, CDR2 FQNEAQ. Trimming removed 1 base from V and 4 bases from J, with 16 bases in between. PCR amplification relied on 60 Vbeta primers (plus 13 Jbeta primers). Only in-frame clones appear in the TCRdb table, and some are missing; sequencing was by immunoSEQ multiplex PCR. The sample shows 110,000 to 150,000 clones, roughly 70% of them seen only once. For this clone: Antigen unknown.

Sequenced material: PBMCs. This chain uses TRBV7-8 with TRBJ2-5; D might be TRBD2 (6 bases). The receptor was derived from a man aged 18-30 years in good health and CMV-seropositive. DNA for the CDR3: TGTGCCAGCAGCTTAGAGGAGGGCCCGCGGGGAGAGACCCAGTACTTC. Translating it yields CASSLEEGPRGETQYF.